Detailed here is one T cell receptor (beta chain). This entry belongs to a study of blood T cell repertoires in COVID-19. Study as a whole: Sites in the United States, Italy and Spain provided acute and convalescent COVID-19 samples. In each case, the material was cDNA or gDNA derived from T cells, B-cell-depleted T cells, or PBMCs.

Authors' analysis steps: The authors estimated nucleated cell counts from reference gene primer amplification. Assay used: immunoSEQ multiplex PCR; TCRdb lists only in-frame clones, some missing. The V and J calls and clone size were taken over from that table, and D and trimming were inferred from the DNA. The repertoire holds about 110,000 clones, with around nine tenths as singletons. CDR1 is LNHDA, CDR2 SQIVND, per germline (reference sequence). V was cut by 1 base and J by 2 bases, with 5 bases left in between. This CDR3 spans 13 amino acids. V usage is TRBV19 and J usage is TRBJ2-5; D gene uncertain. The specimen was peripheral blood. This receptor was identified in a human donor in a cohort sampled during active COVID-19. The CDR3 nucleotides read TGTGCCAGTAGTATAGTCGTGCAAGAGACCCAGTACTTC. Amino acid sequence: CASSIVVQETQYF.